This TCR beta chain was found in a study of technical replicates of blood from a few donors. This clone was recorded only once. The germline gives CDR1 SNHLY, CDR2 FYNNEI. V was trimmed by 8 bases and J by 9 bases, leaving 8 bases between them. The CDR3 extends over 10 amino acids. Using immunoSEQ multiplex PCR, the repertoire was profiled, and TCRdb retains in-frame clones only, with some absent. The sample carries roughly 80,000 clones, 93% recorded once. The TCR originated in a human donor in good health. Sequenced: T cells isolated from PBMCs. This rearrangement joins TRBV2 to TRBJ2-1; D might be TRBD2 (6 bases). CDR3 amino acids: CASDGGEQFF. The CDR3 DNA is TGTGCCAGCGACGGGGGTGAGCAGTTCTTC.